This is a list of T cell receptor beta chains from one sample in a study of post-analysis software for immune sequencing data. Via MiXCR, TCRdb re-called the PCR reads, giving one row per CDR3 protein. In the table there are roughly 410,000 distinct CDR3 sequences, roughly 36% of which are singletons. Source material: blood. Receptors were obtained from a girl aged 10 to 17 with multiple sclerosis. The CDR3 runs from the conserved cysteine through the conserved F or W. Fields, in order: D gene, clone size, V gene, J gene, CDR3 protein, CDR3 DNA. D genes are given only for firm matches. The size entry is marked missing in some rows and otherwise reads once, few, many or a size class.

D: .; size: many; V: TRBV12-3/TRBV12-4; J: TRBJ2-1; CDR3: CASSSWQGSYNEQFF; DNA: TGTGCCAGCAGTTCTTGGCAGGGCTCCTACAATGAGCAGTTCTTC
D: .; size: few; V: TRBV20-1; J: TRBJ2-3; CDR3: CSARDRRPPDTQYF; DNA: TGCAGTGCTAGAGATCGGCGACCCCCGGATACGCAGTATTTT
D: TRBD1; size: few; V: TRBV6-2/TRBV6-3; J: TRBJ1-5; CDR3: CASTGDRVYSNQPQHF; DNA: TGTGCCAGCACTGGGGACAGAGTTTATAGCAATCAGCCCCAGCATTTT
D: .; size: few; V: TRBV27; J: TRBJ2-7; CDR3: CASSIQGSSYEQYF; DNA: TGTGCCAGCAGCATACAGGGAAGCTCCTACGAGCAGTACTTC
D: TRBD1; size: .; V: TRBV29-1; J: TRBJ2-3; CDR3: CSVERRQGAIEDTQYF; DNA: TGCAGCGTTGAAAGGCGACAGGGGGCGATTGAGGATACGCAGTATTTT
D: TRBD1; size: few; V: TRBV20-1; J: TRBJ1-5; CDR3: CSASWDRGNQPQHF; DNA: TGCAGTGCTAGCTGGGACAGGGGCAATCAGCCCCAGCATTTT
D: .; size: once; V: TRBV5-5; J: TRBJ2-2; CDR3: CASSLVLVHTGELFF; DNA: TGTGCCAGCAGCTTGGTTTTGGTCCACACCGGGGAGCTGTTTTTT
D: .; size: few; V: TRBV11-1; J: TRBJ2-7; CDR3: CASSRPKTTPYEQYF; DNA: TGTGCCAGCAGCCGACCCAAGACAACTCCCTACGAGCAGTACTTC
D: .; size: .; V: TRBV27; J: TRBJ1-1; CDR3: CASRKNPPQTEAFF; DNA: TGTGCCAGCAGAAAGAATCCACCGCAGACTGAAGCTTTCTTT
D: .; size: .; V: TRBV27; J: TRBJ2-3; CDR3: CASSSPGLPITDTQYF; DNA: TGTGCCAGCAGTTCCCCGGGACTCCCGATCACAGATACGCAGTATTTT
D: .; size: .; V: TRBV7-3; J: TRBJ2-1; CDR3: CASSLRSSEVIAGSYNEQFF; DNA: TGTGCCAGCAGCTTACGGAGTAGCGAAGTTATAGCTGGCTCCTACAATGAGCAGTTCTTC
D: .; size: .; V: TRBV7-8; J: TRBJ2-1; CDR3: CASSYQGRSLFYNEQFF; DNA: TGTGCCAGCAGCTACCAGGGGAGATCCCTTTTCTACAATGAGCAGTTCTTC